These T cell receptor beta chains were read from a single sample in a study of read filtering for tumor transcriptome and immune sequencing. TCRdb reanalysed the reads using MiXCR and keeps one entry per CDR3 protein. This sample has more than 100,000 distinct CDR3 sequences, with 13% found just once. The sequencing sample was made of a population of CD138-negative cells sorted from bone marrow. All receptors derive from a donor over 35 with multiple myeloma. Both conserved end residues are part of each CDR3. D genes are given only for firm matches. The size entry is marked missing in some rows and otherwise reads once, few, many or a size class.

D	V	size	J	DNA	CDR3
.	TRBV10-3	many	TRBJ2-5	TGTGCCATCAGTGAGAATTGGGAGAAAGAGACCCAGTACTTC	CAISENWEKETQYF
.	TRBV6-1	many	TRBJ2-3	TGTGCCAGCAGGAGGGCTAGCACAGATACGCAGTATTTT	CASRRASTDTQYF
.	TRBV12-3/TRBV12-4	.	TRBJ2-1	TGTGCCAGCAGTTTAGAGGGGAGTGAGCAGTTCTTC	CASSLEGSEQFF
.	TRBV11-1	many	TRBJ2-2	TGTGCCAGCAGCTTCACAACGAACACCGGGGAGCTGTTTTTT	CASSFTTNTGELFF
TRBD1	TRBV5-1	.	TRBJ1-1	TGCGCCAGCAGCTTGGAGACAGGGATCACTGAAGCTTTCTTT	CASSLETGITEAFF
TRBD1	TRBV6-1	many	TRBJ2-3	TGTGCCAGCAGCCGGGACAGGACATCAGATACGCAGTATTTT	CASSRDRTSDTQYF
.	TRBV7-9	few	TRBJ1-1	TGTGCCAGCAGCCAGGGACGGAAGAACACTGAAGCTTTCTTT	CASSQGRKNTEAFF
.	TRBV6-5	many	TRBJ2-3	TGTGCCAGCAGTTCGAGGGGCACAGATACGCAGTATTTT	CASSSRGTDTQYF
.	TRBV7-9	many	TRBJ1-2	TGTGCCAGCAGCTTAGAGGAGGGTAGCGCCTATGGCTACACCTTC	CASSLEEGSAYGYTF
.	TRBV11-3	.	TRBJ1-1	TGTGCCAGCAGACCAACAGTTTCTGAAGCTTTCTTT	CASRPTVSEAFF
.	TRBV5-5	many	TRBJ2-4	TGTGCCAGCAAACCAATGCCGGGAGAGGCTCCCAAAAACATTCAGTACTTC	CASKPMPGEAPKNIQYF
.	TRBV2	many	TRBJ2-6	TGTGCCAGCAGTGAACAGGGGAACCTCCCCGGGGCCAACGTCCTGACTTTC	CASSEQGNLPGANVLTF
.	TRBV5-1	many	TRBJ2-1	TGCGCCAGCAGACCGCGGGGGCCCTCCTACAATGAGCAGTTCTTC	CASRPRGPSYNEQFF
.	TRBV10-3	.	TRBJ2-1	TGTGCCATCAGCCGGCCCGGCAGCAATGAGCAGTTCTTC	CAISRPGSNEQFF
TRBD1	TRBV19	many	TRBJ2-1	TGTGCCAGTAGCACCGCCACAGGGGGTCGGAATGAGCAGTTCTTC	CASSTATGGRNEQFF
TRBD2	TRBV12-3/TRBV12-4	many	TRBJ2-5	TGTGCCAGCAGTCCGGGAGGGGCCCAAGAGACCCAGTACTTC	CASSPGGAQETQYF
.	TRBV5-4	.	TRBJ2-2	TGTGCCAGCAGACTGTACACCGGGGAGCTGTTTTTT	CASRLYTGELFF
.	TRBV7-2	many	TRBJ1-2	TGTGCCAGCAACCAACAGGGACTCGACGGCTACACCTTC	CASNQQGLDGYTF
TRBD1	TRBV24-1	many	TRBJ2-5	TGTGCCACCAGTGATGCCAGGGGGCCGTGGGAGACCCAGTACTTC	CATSDARGPWETQYF
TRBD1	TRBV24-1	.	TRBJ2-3	TGTGCCACCAGTGATCCGGGACAGTCCACAGATACGCAGTATTTT	CATSDPGQSTDTQYF
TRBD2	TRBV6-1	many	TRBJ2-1	TGTGCCAGCAGTGTCGAGCGGGGCAATGAGCAGTTCTTC	CASSVERGNEQFF
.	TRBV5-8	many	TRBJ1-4	TGTGCCAGCAGCTACCGACAGACAACTAATGAAAAACTGTTTTTT	CASSYRQTTNEKLFF